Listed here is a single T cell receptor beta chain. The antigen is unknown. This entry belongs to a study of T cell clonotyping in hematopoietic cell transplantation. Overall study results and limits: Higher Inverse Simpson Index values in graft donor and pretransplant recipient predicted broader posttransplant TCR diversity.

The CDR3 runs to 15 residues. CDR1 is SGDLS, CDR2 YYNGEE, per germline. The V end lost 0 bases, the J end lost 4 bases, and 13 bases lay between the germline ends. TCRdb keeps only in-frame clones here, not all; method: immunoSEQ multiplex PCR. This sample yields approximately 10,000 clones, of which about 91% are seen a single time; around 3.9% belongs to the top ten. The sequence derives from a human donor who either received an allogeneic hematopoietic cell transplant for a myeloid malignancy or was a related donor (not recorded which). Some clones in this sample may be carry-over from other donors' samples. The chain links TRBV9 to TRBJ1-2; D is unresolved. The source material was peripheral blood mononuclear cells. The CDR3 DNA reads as TGTGCCAGCAGCGTAGAACAGATCTCACGCTATGGCTACACCTTC. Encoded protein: CASSVEQISRYGYTF.